This T cell receptor (beta chain) appears in the sequencing data of a study of STAT5B mutations in CD4+ large granular lymphocyte leukemia. About the study: Among healthy controls, a particular HLA allele went with more CDR3 'QG' motifs. Study results and limitations: Top patient clones used TRBV06 genes more often: 8/27 versus 2/35 in controls.

This CDR3 contains 13 residues. Germline V gene sequence: CDR1 GTSNPN, CDR2 SVGIG (reference sequence). The V end was cut by 1 base, the J end by 7 bases, with 13 bases between. Measured with immunoSEQ multiplex PCR; TCRdb has only the in-frame clones, and not every one. This table has approximately 40,000 clones, roughly 80% appearing once. This clone appeared a single time. The antigen remains unidentified. The receptor was isolated from a human donor in good health. The source material was CD4+ T cells from blood buffy coats. V usage is TRBV30 and J usage is TRBJ2-5; D is undetermined. This CDR3 is CAWSGLILGTQYF. The CDR3 DNA reads as TGTGCCTGGAGTGGGCTCATTCTCGGGACCCAGTACTTC. The entire variable domain, with the rest obtained from reference TRBV30 and TRBJ2-5, is as follows: SQTIHQWPATLVQPVGSPLSLECTVEGTSNPNLYWYRQAAGRGLQLLFYSVGIGQISSEVPQNLSASRPQDRQFILSSKKLLLSDSGFYLCAWSGLILGTQYFGPGTRLLVL.